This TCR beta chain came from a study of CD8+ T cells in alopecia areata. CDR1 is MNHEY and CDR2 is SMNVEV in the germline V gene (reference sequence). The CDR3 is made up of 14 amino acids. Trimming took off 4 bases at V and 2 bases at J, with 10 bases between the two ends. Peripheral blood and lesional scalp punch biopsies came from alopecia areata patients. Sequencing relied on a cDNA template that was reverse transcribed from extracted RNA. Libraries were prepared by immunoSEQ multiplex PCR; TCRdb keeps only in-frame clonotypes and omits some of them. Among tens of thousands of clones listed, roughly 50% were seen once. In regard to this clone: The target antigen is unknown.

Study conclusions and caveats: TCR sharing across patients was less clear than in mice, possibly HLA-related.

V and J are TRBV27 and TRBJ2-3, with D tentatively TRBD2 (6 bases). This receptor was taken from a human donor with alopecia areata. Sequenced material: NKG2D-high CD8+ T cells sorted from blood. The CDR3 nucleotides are TGTGCCAGCAGTTGGCGGGAAGACACAGATACGCAGTATTTT. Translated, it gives CASSWREDTDTQYF.